This T cell receptor beta chain was documented in a study of blood T cells in healthy people across ages (dated by TCRdb to between 2014 and 2017). Regarding the complete study: In model experiments, template switching captured about one uniquely barcoded TCR beta cDNA molecule for every two T cells. To track age-related changes in TCR beta repertoire diversity, the study relied on deep sequencing normalized with unique cDNA molecular identifiers. The donors were divided into four age groups: young (average around 16 years), middle-aged (approximately 42), aged (approximately 64) and long-lived (more than 75). For two donors (one aged 18 to 29 and one aged 80 or older), the study analyzed two additional independent replicas of 1 million unique cDNA reads from the same blood draw.

About this clonotype: It has no known antigen specificity. Base-call qualities are not available, and no considerably larger clone is one nucleotide away.

Trimming costs V 2 bases and J 4 bases, and their ends lie 11 bases apart. The germline V gene gives CDR1 as MNHEY and CDR2 as SVGAGI. The CDR3 spans 14 residues, from the cysteine through the phenylalanine. This entry keeps only the CDR3 DNA: 42 bases, framed from base 1. Systemically healthy Caucasian individuals from Russia, approximately 39 in total and aged roughly 6 to 100 years, were included as donors. Each donor gave 9.5 to 10 milliliters of peripheral blood, drawn into EDTA-treated Vacutainer tubes. Ficoll-Paque density-gradient centrifugation was used to isolate PBMCs, with at least 6 million per sample. Total RNA was extracted from PBMCs with Trizol reagent, with at least 5.5 micrograms obtained per sample. The percentages of naive CD45RAhigh/CD27high T cells were determined by flow cytometry on a PBMC aliquot from every donor. Broad study findings and their caveats: Estimates of total diversity from one million sequenced T cells were regarded as lower bounds and underestimates. Observed TCR beta diversity correlated strongly with the percentage of naive T cells measured by flow cytometry. Because profiling used bulk unsorted PBMCs, naive and antigen-experienced compartments could not be compared conclusively. Observed TCR beta diversity per million T cells fell roughly linearly with age, and a significant reduction was already apparent by age roughly 41. Compared with the aged group, the long-lived group had more naive CD4+ T cells, fewer expanded clones and increased TCR diversity, a pattern suggesting age selection. Donor CMV infection status was unknown, potentially confounding age-related changes in expanded clonotypes.

Receptor libraries were prepared by 5' RACE. Sequencing took place on an Illumina HiSeq 2500. A second PCR of 7 to 11 cycles was performed with a sample-barcoded 5' primer and a J-beta primer mix. Each TCR beta cDNA molecule received a unique molecular identifier from a template-switch 5' adaptor carrying 12 random nucleotides. Each sample yielded at least 3 million CDR3-containing paired-end reads. First-strand cDNA was synthesized from all RNA with the Mint cDNA synthesis kit, primed by a TRBC-specific oligonucleotide. After uracil-DNA glycosylase treatment, a first 18-cycle PCR used universal primers M1SS and BC2_uni_R on all cDNA. On the study's bioinformatics: Each sample was normalized by randomly selecting 1 million high-quality reads, each carrying a distinct molecular identifier. Instead of being binned into consensus sequences, reads with shared molecular identifiers were discarded. MiTCR, with a Q25 quality threshold and the strictest error-elimination algorithm, was used for CDR3 identification, clonotype clustering and error correction. A nonparametric unseen species model with Euler transformation was used to estimate a lower bound on total TCR beta diversity. TCRdb reran the public reads through fastp at Q25 and MiXCR, keeping productive beta chains. Identical CDR3 proteins give one entry, which carries the most common genes and DNA. The V and J calls follow TCRdb's processing rather than the paper's. In all, the sample holds under 1,100,000 distinct CDR3 sequences, and around 27% of those were seen once. Of the sample, approximately 0.79% falls within the top ten clones.

The sample was also reused in another study, on T cells of mothers and their children. In that second paper, the authors write: Nine systemically healthy Caucasian individuals, comprising three mothers and their six children, were included as donors. cDNA synthesis consumed the entire amount of extracted RNA, loaded at approximately 1.5 ug RNA in each 15 ul reaction. In the second PCR, the M1S primer introduced both the sample barcodes and 2-4 random nucleotides. Over 8 million TCR beta CDR3 reads were obtained for each mother, and about 3 million reads were obtained for each child. In both related and unrelated pairs, thymic selection shapes the output of TCR recombination in a similar way, with inherited differences having only a minor effect. Related mother-child pairs always showed normalized repertoire overlap that was slightly higher than in unrelated mother-child pairs, though the difference was never significant. Persistent microchimeric T cell clones were not detected, at a sensitivity of around 100 clones per million clonotypes. In the study, deep NGS was used to compare the TCR beta repertoires of mothers and children, and features distinguishing related mother-child pairs from unrelated individuals were sought. The mean age was roughly 40 +/- 4 years for the mothers and around 11 +/- 4 years for the children. Libraries were sequenced on Illumina HiSeq 2000 with 100+100 nt paired-end reads after adapter ligation with NEBNext reagents. To prevent cross-contamination, the mother and child libraries were prepared a month apart and were sequenced in separate runs. Between about 500,000 and 2,300,000 distinct TCR beta clonotypes were identified per donor. Naive TCR beta clonotypes were estimated from low-frequency clonotypes matched to each donor's FACS-determined naive share, without sorting.

This receptor chain uses TRBV6-5 and TRBJ2-5; the D gene is perhaps TRBD1 or TRBD2, each of them matching over 5 bases. Sequenced: blood. This clonotype was obtained from a girl aged 2 to 9 in good health. The CDR3 region has the sequence CASSYEGSSETQYF. The nucleotide sequence reads TGTGCCAGCAGTTACGAGGGGTCGTCAGAGACCCAGTACTTC.